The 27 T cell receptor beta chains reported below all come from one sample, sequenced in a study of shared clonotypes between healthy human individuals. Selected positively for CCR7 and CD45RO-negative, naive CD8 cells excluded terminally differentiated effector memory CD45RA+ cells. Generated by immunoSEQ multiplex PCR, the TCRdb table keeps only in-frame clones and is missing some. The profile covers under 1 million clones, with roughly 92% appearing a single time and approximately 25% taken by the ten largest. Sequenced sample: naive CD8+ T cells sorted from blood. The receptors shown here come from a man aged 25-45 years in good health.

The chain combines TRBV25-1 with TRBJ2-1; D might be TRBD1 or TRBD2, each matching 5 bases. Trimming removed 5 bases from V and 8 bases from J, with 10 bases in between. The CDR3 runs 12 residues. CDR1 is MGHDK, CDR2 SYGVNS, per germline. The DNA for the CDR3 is TGTGCCAGCAGTCTGGGACCCCATGAGCAGTTCTTC. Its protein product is CASSLGPHEQFF.

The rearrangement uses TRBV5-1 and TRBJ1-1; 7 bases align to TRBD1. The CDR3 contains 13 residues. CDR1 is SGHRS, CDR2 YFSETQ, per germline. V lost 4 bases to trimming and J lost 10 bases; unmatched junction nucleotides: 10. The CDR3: CASSTTGTVGAFF. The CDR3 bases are TGCGCCAGCAGCACGACAGGGACGGTTGGAGCTTTCTTT.

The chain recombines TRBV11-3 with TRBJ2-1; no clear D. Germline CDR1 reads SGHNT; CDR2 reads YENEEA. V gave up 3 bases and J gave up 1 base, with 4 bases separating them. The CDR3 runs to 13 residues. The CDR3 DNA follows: TGTGCCAGCAGCTTCTTTTCCTACAATGAGCAGTTCTTC. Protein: CASSFFSYNEQFF.

This chain's CDR3 is CASSLNAGQPQHF. The CDR3 DNA reads as TGTGCCAGCAGTTTAAATGCAGGTCAGCCCCAGCATTTT. V is TRBV28 and J is TRBJ1-5, with D uncertain. The CDR3 is 13 residues long. The V end lost 2 bases, the J end lost 6 bases, and 8 bases lay between the germline ends. The germline gives CDR1 MDHEN, CDR2 SYDVKM.

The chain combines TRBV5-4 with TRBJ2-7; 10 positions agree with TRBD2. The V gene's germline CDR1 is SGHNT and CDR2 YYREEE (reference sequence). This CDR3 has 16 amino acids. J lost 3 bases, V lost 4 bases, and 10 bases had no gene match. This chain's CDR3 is CASSTTGTSEDYEQYF. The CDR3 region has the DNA TGTGCCAGCAGCACCACCGGGACTAGCGAGGACTACGAGCAGTACTTC.

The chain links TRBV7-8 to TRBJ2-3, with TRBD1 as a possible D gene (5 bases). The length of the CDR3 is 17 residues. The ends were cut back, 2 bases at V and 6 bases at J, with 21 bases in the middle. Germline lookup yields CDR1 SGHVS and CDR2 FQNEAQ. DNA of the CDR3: TGTGCCAGCAGCTTATCTCACCGATCTATCAGGGCCGATACGCAGTATTTT. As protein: CASSLSHRSIRADTQYF.

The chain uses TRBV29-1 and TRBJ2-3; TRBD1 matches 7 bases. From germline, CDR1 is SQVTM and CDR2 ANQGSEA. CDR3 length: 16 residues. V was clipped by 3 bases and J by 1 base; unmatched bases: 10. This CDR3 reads CSVDEGQTIGTDTQYF. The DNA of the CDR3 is TGCAGCGTTGATGAGGGACAGACCATTGGCACAGATACGCAGTATTTT.

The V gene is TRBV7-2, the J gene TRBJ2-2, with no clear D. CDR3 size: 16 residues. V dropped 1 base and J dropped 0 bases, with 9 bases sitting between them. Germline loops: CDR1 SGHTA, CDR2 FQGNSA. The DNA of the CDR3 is TGTGCCAGCAGCTTAGGAAGGGCGGCGAACACCGGGGAGCTGTTTTTT. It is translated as CASSLGRAANTGELFF.

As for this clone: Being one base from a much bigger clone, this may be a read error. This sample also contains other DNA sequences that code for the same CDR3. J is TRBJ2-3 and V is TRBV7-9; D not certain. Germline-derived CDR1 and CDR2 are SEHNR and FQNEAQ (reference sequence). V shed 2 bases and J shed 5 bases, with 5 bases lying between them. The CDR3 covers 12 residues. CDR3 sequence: CASSLLGDTQYF. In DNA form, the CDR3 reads TGTGCCAGCAGCTTACTAGGAGATACGCAGTATTTT.

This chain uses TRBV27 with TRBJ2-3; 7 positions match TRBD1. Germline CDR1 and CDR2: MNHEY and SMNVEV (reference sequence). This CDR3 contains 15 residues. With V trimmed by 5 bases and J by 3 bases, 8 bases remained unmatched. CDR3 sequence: CASSADRSFTDTQYF. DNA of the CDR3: TGTGCCAGCAGTGCGGACAGGAGTTTTACAGATACGCAGTATTTT.

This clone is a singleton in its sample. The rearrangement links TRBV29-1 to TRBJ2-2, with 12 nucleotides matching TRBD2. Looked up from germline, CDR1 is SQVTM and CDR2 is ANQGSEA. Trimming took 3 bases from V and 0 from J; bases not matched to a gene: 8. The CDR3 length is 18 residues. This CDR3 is CSVDAGLAGPANTGELFF. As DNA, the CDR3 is TGCAGCGTTGACGCTGGACTAGCGGGACCCGCGAACACCGGGGAGCTGTTTTTT.

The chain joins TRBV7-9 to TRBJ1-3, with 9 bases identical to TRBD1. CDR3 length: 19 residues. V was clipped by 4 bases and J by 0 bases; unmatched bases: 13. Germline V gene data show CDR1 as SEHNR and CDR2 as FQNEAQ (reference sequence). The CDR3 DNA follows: TGTGCCAGCAGCTCGTCCCGGGACAGGGAATCGGGCTCTGGAAACACCATATATTTT. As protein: CASSSSRDRESGSGNTIYF.

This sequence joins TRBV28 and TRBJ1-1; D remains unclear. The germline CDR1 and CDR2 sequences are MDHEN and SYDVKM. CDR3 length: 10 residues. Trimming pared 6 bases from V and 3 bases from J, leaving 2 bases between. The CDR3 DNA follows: TGTGCCAGCAGACACACTGAAGCTTTCTTT. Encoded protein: CASRHTEAFF.

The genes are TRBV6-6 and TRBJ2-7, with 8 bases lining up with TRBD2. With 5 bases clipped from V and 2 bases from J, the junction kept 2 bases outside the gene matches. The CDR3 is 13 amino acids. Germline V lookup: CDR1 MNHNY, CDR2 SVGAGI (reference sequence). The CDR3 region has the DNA TGTGCCAGCAGTAGCGGGAGACCCTACGAGCAGTACTTC. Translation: CASSSGRPYEQYF.

Here the CDR3 DNA reads TGCGCCAGCAGCTTCACAGGGCCCGAGGAGCCCCAGCATTTT. This sequence encodes CASSFTGPEEPQHF. The chain carries TRBV5-1 and TRBJ1-5; a possible D gene is TRBD1 (6 bases). Trimming stripped 2 bases from V and 8 bases from J, with 14 bases between. CDR3 length: 14 amino acids. Germline V lookup: CDR1 SGHRS, CDR2 YFSETQ.

The CDR3 DNA is TGTGCCAGCACCCCTAGCGGGAGTTCCAAAAACATTCAGTACTTC. This sequence encodes CASTPSGSSKNIQYF. The chain combines TRBV6-5 with TRBJ2-4, with 10 bases lining up with TRBD2. V dropped 7 bases and J dropped 2; count of bases not matched to a gene: 5. The CDR3 contains 15 residues. Germline lookup yields CDR1 MNHEY and CDR2 SVGAGI.

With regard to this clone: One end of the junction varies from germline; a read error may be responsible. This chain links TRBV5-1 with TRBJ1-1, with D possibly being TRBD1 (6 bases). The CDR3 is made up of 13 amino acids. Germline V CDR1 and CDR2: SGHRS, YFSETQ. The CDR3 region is CASRLGADTEAFF. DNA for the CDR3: TGCGCCAGCAGGTTGGGGGCGGACACTGAAGCTTTCTTT.

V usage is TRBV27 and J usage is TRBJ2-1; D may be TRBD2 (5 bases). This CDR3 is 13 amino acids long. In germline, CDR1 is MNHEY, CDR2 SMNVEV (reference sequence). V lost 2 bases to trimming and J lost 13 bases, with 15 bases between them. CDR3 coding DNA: TGTGCCAGCAGTTTAAGTGGGCGGGCCACCCAGTTCTTC. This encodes CASSLSGRATQFF.

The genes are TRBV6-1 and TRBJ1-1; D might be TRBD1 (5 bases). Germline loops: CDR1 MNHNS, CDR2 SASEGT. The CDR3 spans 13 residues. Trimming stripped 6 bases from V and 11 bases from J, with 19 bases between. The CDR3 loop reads CASSYDVGGEAFF. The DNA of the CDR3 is TGTGCCAGCAGCTACGACGTGGGGGGTGAGGCTTTCTTT.

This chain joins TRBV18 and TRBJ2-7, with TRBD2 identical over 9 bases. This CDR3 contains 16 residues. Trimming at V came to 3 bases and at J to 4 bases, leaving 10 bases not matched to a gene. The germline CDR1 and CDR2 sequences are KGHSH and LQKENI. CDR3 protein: CASSPTPGLAPYEQYF. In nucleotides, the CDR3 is TGTGCCAGCTCACCTACCCCGGGACTAGCCCCGTACGAGCAGTACTTC.

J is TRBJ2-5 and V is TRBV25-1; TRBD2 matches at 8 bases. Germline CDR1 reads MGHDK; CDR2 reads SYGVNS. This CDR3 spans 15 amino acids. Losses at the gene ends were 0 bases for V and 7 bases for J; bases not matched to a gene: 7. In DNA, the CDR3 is TGTGCCAGCAGTGAATATACAATTCGGGGGGGGACCCAGTACTTC. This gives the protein CASSEYTIRGGTQYF.

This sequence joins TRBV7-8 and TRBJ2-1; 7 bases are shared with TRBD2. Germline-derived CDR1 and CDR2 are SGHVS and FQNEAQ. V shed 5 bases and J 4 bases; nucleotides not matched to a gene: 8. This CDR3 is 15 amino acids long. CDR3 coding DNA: TGTGCCAGCAGCCACACTGCGGGGGTATACAATGAGCAGTTCTTC. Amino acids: CASSHTAGVYNEQFF. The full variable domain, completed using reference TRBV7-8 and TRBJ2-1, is GAGVSQSPRYKVAKRGQDVALRCDPISGHVSLFWYQQALGQGPEFLTYFQNEAQLDKSGLPSDRFFAERPEGSVSTLKIQRTQQEDSAVYLCASSHTAGVYNEQFFGPGTRLTVL.

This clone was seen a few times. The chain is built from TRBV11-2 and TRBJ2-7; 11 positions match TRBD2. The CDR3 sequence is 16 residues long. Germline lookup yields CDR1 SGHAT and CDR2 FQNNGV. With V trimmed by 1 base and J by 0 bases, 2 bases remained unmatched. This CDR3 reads CASSLVAGGPSYEQYF. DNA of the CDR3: TGTGCCAGCAGCTTAGTAGCGGGAGGGCCCTCCTACGAGCAGTACTTC.

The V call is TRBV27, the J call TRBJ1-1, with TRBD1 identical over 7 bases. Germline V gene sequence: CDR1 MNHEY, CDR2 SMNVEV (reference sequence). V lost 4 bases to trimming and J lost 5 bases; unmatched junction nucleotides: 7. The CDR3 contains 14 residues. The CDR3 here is CASSSSQGWTEAFF. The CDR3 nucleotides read TGTGCCAGCAGTTCCTCACAGGGGTGGACTGAAGCTTTCTTT.

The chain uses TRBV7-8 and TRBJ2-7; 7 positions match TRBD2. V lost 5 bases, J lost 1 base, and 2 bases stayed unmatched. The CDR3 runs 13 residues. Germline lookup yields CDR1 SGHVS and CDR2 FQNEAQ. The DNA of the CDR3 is TGTGCCAGCAGCACGGGACTATCCTACGAGCAGTACTTC. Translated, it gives CASSTGLSYEQYF.

CDR3 coding DNA: TGCGCCAGCAGTCAACCAACCGAGCTTATGGAGTGTGTATTGTGCAATCAGCCCCAGCATTTT. It encodes CASSQPTELMECVLCNQPQHF. The chain links TRBV23-1 to TRBJ1-5; D is undetermined. TRBV23-1 falls under the ORF class, with uncertain function. This CDR3 is 21 amino acids long. Trimming left V 2 bases short and J 2 bases short, with 28 bases between.

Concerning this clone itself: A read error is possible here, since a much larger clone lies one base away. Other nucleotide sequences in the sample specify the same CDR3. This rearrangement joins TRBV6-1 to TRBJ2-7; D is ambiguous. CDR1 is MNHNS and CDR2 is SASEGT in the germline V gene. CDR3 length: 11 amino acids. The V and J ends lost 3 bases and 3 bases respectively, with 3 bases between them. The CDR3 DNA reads TGTGCCAGCAGTGAGCTCTACGAGCAGTACTTC. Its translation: CASSELYEQYF.